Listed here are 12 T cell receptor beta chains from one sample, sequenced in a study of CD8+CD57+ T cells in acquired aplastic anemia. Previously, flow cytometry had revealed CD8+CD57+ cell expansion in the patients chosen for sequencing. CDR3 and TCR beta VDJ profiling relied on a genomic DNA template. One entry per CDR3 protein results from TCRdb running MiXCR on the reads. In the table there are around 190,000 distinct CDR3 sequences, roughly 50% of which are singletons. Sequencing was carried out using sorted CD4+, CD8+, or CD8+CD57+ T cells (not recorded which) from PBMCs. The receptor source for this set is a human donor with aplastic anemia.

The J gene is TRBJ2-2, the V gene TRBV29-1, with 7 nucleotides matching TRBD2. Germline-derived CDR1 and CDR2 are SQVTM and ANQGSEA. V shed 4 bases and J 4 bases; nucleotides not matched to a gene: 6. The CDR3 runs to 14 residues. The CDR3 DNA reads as TGCAGCGTTGGCGGCGGGAGCGGCACCGGGGAGCTGTTTTTT. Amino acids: CSVGGGSGTGELFF.

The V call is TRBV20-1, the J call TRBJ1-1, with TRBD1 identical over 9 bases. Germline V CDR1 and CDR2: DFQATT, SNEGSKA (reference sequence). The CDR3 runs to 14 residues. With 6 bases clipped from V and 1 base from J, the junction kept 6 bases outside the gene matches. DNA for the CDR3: TGCAGTGCGCGCCGGGACAGGGAGAACACTGAAGCTTTCTTT. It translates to CSARRDRENTEAFF.

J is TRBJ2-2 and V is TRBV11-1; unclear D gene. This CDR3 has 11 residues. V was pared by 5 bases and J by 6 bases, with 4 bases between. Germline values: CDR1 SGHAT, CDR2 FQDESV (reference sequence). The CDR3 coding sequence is TGTGCCAGCAGCAAAGCCGGGGAGCTGTTTTTT. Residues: CASSKAGELFF. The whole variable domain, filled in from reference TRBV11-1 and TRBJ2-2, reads EAEVAQSPRYKITEKSQAVAFWCDPISGHATLYWYRQILGQGPELLVQFQDESVVDDSQLPKDRFSAERLKGVDSTLKIQPAELGDSAMYLCASSKAGELFFGEGSRLTVL.

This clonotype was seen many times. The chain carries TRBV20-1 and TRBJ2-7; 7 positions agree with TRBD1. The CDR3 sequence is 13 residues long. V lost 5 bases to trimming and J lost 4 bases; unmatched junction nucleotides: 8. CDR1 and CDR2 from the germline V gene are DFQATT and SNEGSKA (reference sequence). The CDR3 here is CSAQGGRDYEQYF. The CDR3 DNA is TGCAGTGCTCAAGGGGGCAGGGATTACGAGCAGTACTTC.

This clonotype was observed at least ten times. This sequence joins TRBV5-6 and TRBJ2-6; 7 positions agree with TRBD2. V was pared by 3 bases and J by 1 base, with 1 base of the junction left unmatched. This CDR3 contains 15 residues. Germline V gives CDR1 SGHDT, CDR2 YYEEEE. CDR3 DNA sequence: TGTGCCAGCAGCTCCGGGGGGTCTGGGGCCAACGTCCTGACTTTC. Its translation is CASSSGGSGANVLTF.

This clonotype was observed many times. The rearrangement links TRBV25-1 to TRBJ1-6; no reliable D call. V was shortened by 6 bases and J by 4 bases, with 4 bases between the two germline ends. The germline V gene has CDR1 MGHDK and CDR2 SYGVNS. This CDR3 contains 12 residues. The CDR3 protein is CASRGYNSPLHF. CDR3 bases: TGTGCCAGCAGGGGTTATAATTCACCCCTCCACTTT.

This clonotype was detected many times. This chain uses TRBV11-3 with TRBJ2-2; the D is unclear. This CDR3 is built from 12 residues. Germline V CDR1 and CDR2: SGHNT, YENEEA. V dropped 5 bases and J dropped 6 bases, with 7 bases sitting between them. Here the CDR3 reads CASSLPAGELFF. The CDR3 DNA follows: TGTGCCAGCAGCCTCCCCGCCGGGGAGCTGTTTTTT.

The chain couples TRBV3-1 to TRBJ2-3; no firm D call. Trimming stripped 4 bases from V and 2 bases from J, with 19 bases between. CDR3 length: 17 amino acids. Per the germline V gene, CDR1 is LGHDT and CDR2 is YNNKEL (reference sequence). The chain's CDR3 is CASSPSKGLGYTDTQYF. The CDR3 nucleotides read TGTGCCAGCAGCCCCAGTAAAGGGCTTGGTTACACAGATACGCAGTATTTT.

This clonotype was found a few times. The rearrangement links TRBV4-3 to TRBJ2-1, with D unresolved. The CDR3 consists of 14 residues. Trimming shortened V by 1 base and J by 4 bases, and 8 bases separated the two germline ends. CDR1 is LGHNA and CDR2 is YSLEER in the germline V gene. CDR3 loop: CASSQALDYNEQFF. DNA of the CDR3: TGCGCCAGCAGCCAAGCGCTGGATTACAATGAGCAGTTCTTC.

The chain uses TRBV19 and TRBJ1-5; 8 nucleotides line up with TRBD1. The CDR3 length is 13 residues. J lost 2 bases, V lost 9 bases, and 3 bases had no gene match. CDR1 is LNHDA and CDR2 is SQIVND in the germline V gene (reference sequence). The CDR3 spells CASGQGGNQPQHF. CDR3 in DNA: TGTGCCAGCGGACAGGGCGGCAATCAGCCCCAGCATTTT.

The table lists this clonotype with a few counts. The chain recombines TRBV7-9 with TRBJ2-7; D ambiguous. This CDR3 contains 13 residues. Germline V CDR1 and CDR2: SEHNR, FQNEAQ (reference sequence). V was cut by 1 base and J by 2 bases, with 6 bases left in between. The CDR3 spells CASSLGWAYEQYF. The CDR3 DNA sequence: TGTGCCAGCAGCTTAGGTTGGGCCTACGAGCAGTACTTC.

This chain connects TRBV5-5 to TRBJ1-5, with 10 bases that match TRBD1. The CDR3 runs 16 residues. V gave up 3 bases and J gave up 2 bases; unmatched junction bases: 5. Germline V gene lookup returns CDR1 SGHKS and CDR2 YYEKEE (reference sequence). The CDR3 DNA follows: TGTGCCAGCAGCTCCACCGGGACAGGGGGCAATCAGCCCCAGCATTTT. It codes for CASSSTGTGGNQPQHF.